The T cell receptor beta chain described here comes from a study of OX40 agonist ivuxolimab in advanced cancers. Study-wide background: Every patient in dose escalation had hepatocellular carcinoma, melanoma, renal cell or head and neck cancer.

V shed 5 bases and J 0 bases; nucleotides not matched to a gene: 7. Germline V lookup: CDR1 MNHEY, CDR2 SVGAGI. The CDR3 is 15 residues long. Assay used: immunoSEQ multiplex PCR; TCRdb lists only in-frame clones, some missing. The table shows approximately 68,000 clones, with 85% to 90% occurring only once. The rearrangement links TRBV6-5 to TRBJ2-7; 7 bases line up with TRBD1. Sequencing was performed on CD4+ or CD8+ T cells sorted from blood, taken in a trial of the OX40 agonist ivuxolimab. This receptor was obtained from an adult with an advanced solid tumor such as melanoma, head and neck, liver or kidney cancer. As DNA, the CDR3 is TGTGCCAGCAGTAGGGGGACAGTTGTCTCCTACGAGCAGTACTTC. Residues: CASSRGTVVSYEQYF.